A single sample is the source of the 22 T cell receptor beta chains below, sequenced in a study of shared clonotypes between healthy human individuals. Sequencing used immunoSEQ multiplex PCR; TCRdb keeps in-frame clones, though not all of them. There are under 2.5 million clones in the sample; 92% occur only once, and 0.37% lies in the top ten. The specimen sequenced was naive CD4+ T cells from PBMCs. The sample's subset: CD45RA+ positively selected. All receptors come from a young man in good health. Some clones in this sample may be carry-over from other donors' samples.

CDR3: CASSVDRGDEQYF. The CDR3 region has the DNA TGCGCCAGCAGCGTGGACAGGGGCGACGAGCAGTACTTC. The chain has TRBV5-1 and TRBJ2-7; 9 bases line up with TRBD1. Germline CDR1 SGHRS, CDR2 YFSETQ. This CDR3 is 13 amino acids long. The V and J ends lost 4 bases and 5 bases, in that order; junction bases with no gene match: 4.

The CDR3: CASSPDGTAYNEQFF. CDR3 DNA: TGTGCCAGCAGCCCCGACGGGACAGCTTACAATGAGCAGTTCTTC. J is TRBJ2-1 and V is TRBV11-3; 7 positions match TRBD1. The CDR3 is 15 amino acids. With V trimmed by 5 bases and J by 4 bases, 8 bases remained unmatched. Germline CDR1 SGHNT, CDR2 YENEEA.

This clone came up once. This chain uses TRBV28 with TRBJ2-1, with 11 bases that match TRBD2. Unmatched junction bases numbered 5, after V lost 5 bases and J lost 8 bases. The CDR3 spans 14 residues. Germline assignment: CDR1 MDHEN and CDR2 SYDVKM. The CDR3 DNA follows: TGTGCCAGCAGTGGACTAGCGGGTCGGGATGAGCAGTTCTTC. Encoded protein: CASSGLAGRDEQFF.

Notes on this clone: Other DNA sequences in the same sample also yield this CDR3. The chain couples TRBV5-1 to TRBJ2-3, with D perhaps TRBD1 (6 bases). The CDR3 covers 15 residues. Trimming pared 1 base from V and 0 bases from J, leaving 9 bases between. Germline V gives CDR1 SGHRS, CDR2 YFSETQ. The CDR3 is CASSLPQGSTDTQYF. The CDR3 region has the DNA TGCGCCAGCAGCTTGCCGCAGGGGAGCACAGATACGCAGTATTTT.

The chain couples TRBV28 to TRBJ2-7; TRBD2 matches 8 bases. This CDR3 is 12 amino acids long. Germline-derived CDR1 and CDR2 are MDHEN and SYDVKM. V dropped 3 bases and J dropped 12; count of bases not matched to a gene: 7. In DNA, the CDR3 is TGTGCCAGCAGTTTGTCCAAGCGGGAGTGGTACTTC. It is translated as CASSLSKREWYF. Supplemented by reference TRBV28 and TRBJ2-7, the full variable domain reads DVKVTQSSRYLVKRTGEKVFLECVQDMDHENMFWYRQDPGLGLRLIYFSYDVKMKEKGDIPEGYSVSREKKERFSLILESASTNQTSMYLCASSLSKREWYFGPGTRLTVT.

This chain uses TRBV18 with TRBJ2-2; TRBD2 aligns across 7 bases. CDR1 KGHSH and CDR2 LQKENI come from the germline V gene. CDR3 length: 15 residues. Trimming at V came to 3 bases and at J to 11 bases, leaving 12 bases not matched to a gene. The CDR3 here is CASSPVLAEAPELFF. CDR3 DNA sequence: TGTGCCAGCTCACCCGTCCTAGCGGAGGCCCCAGAGCTGTTTTTT.

V and J are TRBV5-1 and TRBJ1-2; D is ambiguous. Trimming took off 5 bases at V and 3 bases at J, with 17 bases between the two ends. From germline, CDR1 is SGHRS and CDR2 YFSETQ. The CDR3 extends over 15 amino acids. Here the CDR3 DNA reads TGCGCCAGCAGTCCGGGCGGATCAATAGACTATGGCTACACCTTC. Its translation: CASSPGGSIDYGYTF.

V and J are TRBV28 and TRBJ1-1; D is uncertain. Between the trimmed V and J ends, which lost 5 bases and 4 bases, there was a span of 8 bases. CDR3 size: 12 residues. The germline gives CDR1 MDHEN, CDR2 SYDVKM. The CDR3 DNA follows: TGTGCCAGCAGTGAATGGACCACTGAAGCTTTCTTT. It encodes CASSEWTTEAFF.

There are a few counts of this clone. The chain links TRBV6-6 to TRBJ1-5; D is unresolved. The CDR3 is 13 amino acids. V dropped 7 bases and J dropped 3 bases, with 10 bases sitting between them. CDR1 is MNHNY, CDR2 SVGAGI, per germline (reference sequence). The DNA of the CDR3 is TGTGCCAGCATCCAAGGGCCCAATCAGCCCCAGCATTTT. The encoded protein is CASIQGPNQPQHF.

As concerns this clone: Other DNA sequences in this specimen translate into the identical CDR3. This rearrangement joins TRBV7-2 to TRBJ1-2, with 9 bases aligning to TRBD1. This CDR3 is 15 amino acids long. CDR1 is SGHTA and CDR2 is FQGNSA in the germline V gene. The V and J ends lost 1 base and 4 bases, in that order; junction bases with no gene match: 4. CDR3 amino acids: CASSLDRGPSYGYTF. The CDR3 nucleotides are TGTGCCAGCAGCTTAGACAGGGGGCCATCCTATGGCTACACCTTC. Full variable domain (outside the CDR3, taken from reference TRBV7-2 and TRBJ1-2): GAGVSQSPSNKVTEKGKDVELRCDPISGHTALYWYRQSLGQGLEFLIYFQGNSAPDKSGLPSDRFSAERTGGSVSTLTIQRTQQEDSAVYLCASSLDRGPSYGYTFGSGTRLTVV.

The chain recombines TRBV11-3 with TRBJ2-1; D might be TRBD1 (5 bases). Trimming shortened V by 4 bases and J by 8 bases, and 18 bases separated the two germline ends. CDR3 length equals 15 residues. In germline, CDR1 is SGHNT, CDR2 YENEEA. The CDR3 region is CASSSRVRGFDEQFF. CDR3 nucleotides: TGTGCCAGCAGCTCCAGGGTAAGGGGTTTTGATGAGCAGTTCTTC. Full variable domain (outside the CDR3, taken from reference TRBV11-3 and TRBJ2-1): EAGVVQSPRYKIIEKKQPVAFWCNPISGHNTLYWYLQNLGQGPELLIRYENEEAVDDSQLPKDRFSAERLKGVDSTLKIQPAELGDSAVYLCASSSRVRGFDEQFFGPGTRLTVL.

This clone was seen only a few times. This CDR3 reads CASSSNTNEKLFF. The CDR3 DNA reads as TGCGCCAGCAGCAGCAACACTAATGAAAAACTGTTTTTT. This chain connects TRBV5-1 to TRBJ1-4; D not certain. V gave up 4 bases and J gave up 2 bases, with 6 bases separating them. Germline CDR1 SGHRS, CDR2 YFSETQ. The CDR3 runs to 13 residues. Drawing the rest from reference TRBV5-1 and TRBJ1-4, the complete variable domain is KAGVTQTPRYLIKTRGQQVTLSCSPISGHRSVSWYQQTPGQGLQFLFEYFSETQRNKGNFPGRFSGRQFSNSRSEMNVSTLELGDSALYLCASSSNTNEKLFFGSGTQLSVL.

The rearrangement links TRBV18 to TRBJ2-5; no clear D gene. The length of the CDR3 is 16 residues. Per germline, CDR1 KGHSH and CDR2 LQKENI. V was clipped by 6 bases and J by 2 bases, with 19 bases between them. The CDR3 protein is CASSPFITVQQETQYF. The CDR3 DNA follows: TGTGCCAGCTCCCCATTTATCACCGTTCAACAAGAGACCCAGTACTTC.

Turning to this clone: The identical CDR3 is also encoded by other nucleotide sequences in the sample. The chain links TRBV7-2 to TRBJ2-7; 10 bases fit TRBD2. The junction had 3 bases not matched to a gene; V was cut back by 1 base and J by 6 bases. The CDR3 spans 14 residues. Germline V gene data show CDR1 as SGHTA and CDR2 as FQGNSA. The CDR3 is CASSLGTSGSEQYF. The CDR3 nucleotides read TGTGCCAGCAGCTTAGGGACTAGCGGAAGCGAGCAGTACTTC. The whole variable domain, remainder taken from reference TRBV7-2 and TRBJ2-7, is GAGVSQSPSNKVTEKGKDVELRCDPISGHTALYWYRQSLGQGLEFLIYFQGNSAPDKSGLPSDRFSAERTGGSVSTLTIQRTQQEDSAVYLCASSLGTSGSEQYFGPGTRLTVT.

A single count supports this clone. This sequence joins TRBV4-3 and TRBJ2-1, with 14 nucleotides matching TRBD2. Trimming cost V 4 bases and J 0 bases; bases outside gene matches: 8. CDR3 length equals 19 residues. Germline lookup yields CDR1 LGHNA and CDR2 YSLEER. The CDR3 sequence is CASSLGTSGRRPSYNEQFF. CDR3 nucleotides: TGCGCCAGCAGCCTTGGGACTAGCGGGAGACGTCCCTCCTACAATGAGCAGTTCTTC.

The chain couples TRBV2 to TRBJ2-7; 8 bases agree with TRBD2. Germline V CDR1 and CDR2: SNHLY, FYNNEI. V lost 7 bases to trimming and J lost 6 bases; unmatched junction nucleotides: 8. The length of the CDR3 is 13 residues. The CDR3 sequence: CASIRAGGVEQYF. CDR3 DNA sequence: TGTGCCAGCATCCGGGCGGGGGGTGTCGAGCAGTACTTC.

This clone was recorded once. The V gene is TRBV6-5, the J gene TRBJ1-2; D gene unclear. Germline V CDR1 and CDR2: MNHEY, SVGAGI. Trimming cost V 6 bases and J 2 bases, with 13 bases left between them. This CDR3 is built from 14 residues. The CDR3 here is CASRKLRSNYGYTF. The CDR3 DNA follows: TGTGCCAGCAGGAAATTGAGGTCCAACTATGGCTACACCTTC.

V gene TRBV7-2 combines with J gene TRBJ2-3; D is unclear. The germline V and J ends were trimmed by 0 bases and 0 bases, with 4 bases remaining between them. In germline, CDR1 is SGHTA, CDR2 FQGNSA. The CDR3 spans 14 residues. The CDR3 DNA follows: TGTGCCAGCAGCTTAGCCCCTAGCACAGATACGCAGTATTTT. This codes for CASSLAPSTDTQYF.

This rearrangement joins TRBV6-5 to TRBJ2-5; TRBD2 agrees at 11 bases. The germline V gene encodes CDR1 MNHEY and CDR2 SVGAGI. Trimming at V came to 8 bases and at J to 4 bases, leaving 9 bases not matched to a gene. There are 15 residues in the CDR3. The DNA of the CDR3 is TGTGCCAGCCGGAAACAAGGACTAGCGGGAGAGACCCAGTACTTC. Protein product: CASRKQGLAGETQYF.

The chain joins TRBV6-1 to TRBJ2-6; D may be TRBD2 (5 bases). Trimming took 1 base from V and 0 from J, leaving 13 bases between them. CDR1 MNHNS and CDR2 SASEGT come from the germline V gene. This CDR3 is 18 amino acids long. CDR3 in DNA: TGTGCCAGCAGTGAAGTAGGCGGGTTAAGCTCTGGGGCCAACGTCCTGACTTTC. It codes for CASSEVGGLSSGANVLTF.

This chain connects TRBV6-1 to TRBJ1-5; D gene unclear. Germline V lookup: CDR1 MNHNS, CDR2 SASEGT. The CDR3 covers 13 residues. Deletions cut 6 bases from V and 7 bases from J, with 13 bases between. CDR3 nucleotides: TGTGCCAGCAGGGCTCTCCTTGTCCAGCCCCAGCATTTT. Protein product: CASRALLVQPQHF.

The chain employs TRBV11-1 and TRBJ2-3, with unresolved D. The germline V gene has CDR1 SGHAT and CDR2 FQDESV (reference sequence). This CDR3 contains 13 residues. V shed 1 base and J shed 9 bases, with 11 bases lying between them. CDR3 protein: CASSLELRSTQYF. CDR3 DNA: TGTGCCAGCAGCTTAGAGCTGCGGAGCACGCAGTATTTT. Looking up the rest from reference TRBV11-1 and TRBJ2-3 gives the full variable domain: EAEVAQSPRYKITEKSQAVAFWCDPISGHATLYWYRQILGQGPELLVQFQDESVVDDSQLPKDRFSAERLKGVDSTLKIQPAELGDSAMYLCASSLELRSTQYFGPGTRLTVL.